This T cell receptor beta chain stems from a study of PD-1 blockade in classical Hodgkin lymphoma. Following autologous stem cell transplantation, relapse occurred in every patient, and exposure to brentuximab vedotin varied. The authors enriched CD8+ T cells from thawed PBMCs via magnetic negative selection. Of note for this clone: No antigen is known for it.

General study results and limits: Compared with healthy donors, newly diagnosed patients reportedly showed lower baseline TCR diversity. No one has yet defined what causes the repertoire differences, which may be disease activity or prior therapy. It was CD4+ TCR diversity, not CD8+, that rose significantly by C4D1. The study found complete responders had baseline diversity similar to newly diagnosed patients.

TCRdb's copy holds only in-frame clones and misses some; the assay was immunoSEQ multiplex PCR. The repertoire holds around 8,000 clones, with approximately 86% as singletons. Trimming cost V 2 bases and J 5 bases, with 10 bases left between them. Germline V gene data show CDR1 as MNHEY and CDR2 as SVGAGI. This CDR3 spans 13 amino acids. This TCR was sampled from a human donor with classical Hodgkin lymphoma. The genes are TRBV6-5 and TRBJ2-7; no definite D call. The specimen comprised CD8+ T cells from blood, sampled at baseline. The CDR3 DNA sequence: TGTGCCAGCAGTTACACCCGGCTTGACGAGCAGTACTTC. Protein: CASSYTRLDEQYF.